This record concerns one TCR beta chain sequence. The sample originates from a study of blood T cell repertoires in COVID-19. Study summary: Samples taken during acute and convalescent COVID-19 were collected in the United States, Italy and Spain. T cells, B-cell-depleted T cells, or PBMCs provided the cDNA or gDNA that served as material.

Under the authors' procedure: By means of reference gene primer amplification, nucleated cell counts were estimated. TCRdb keeps only in-frame clones here, not all; method: immunoSEQ multiplex PCR. The DNA gave D and trimming, while V, J and clone size come from that table. The data contain over 200,000 clones, around four fifths of them singletons. The CDR3 spans 15 residues. The germline gives CDR1 SGHRS, CDR2 YFSETQ. V lost 4 bases and J lost 4, with 14 bases in between. The source is a woman aged 70-85 years with active or convalescent COVID-19. V is TRBV5-1 and J is TRBJ2-2; a possible D gene is TRBD1 (5 bases). Sequences were obtained from peripheral blood. CDR3 coding DNA: TGCGCCAGCAGCCCGACGGCAGGGTCCACCGGGGAGCTGTTTTTT. Residues: CASSPTAGSTGELFF.